This entry lists 6 T cell receptor beta chains sequenced from one sample in a study of blood T cells in healthy people across ages. Primers used in a second PCR of roughly 6 to 12 cycles were a sample-barcoded 5' primer and a J-beta primer mix. TCRdb redid the calling of the 5' RACE reads with MiXCR, one entry per CDR3 protein. The data show some 1.5 million distinct CDR3 sequences, 28% seen once. Sequenced material: blood. The receptors stem from a woman in her 30s in good health.

This rearrangement joins TRBV28 to TRBJ2-7, with TRBD1 matching 8 bases. Germline V gene data show CDR1 as MDHEN and CDR2 as SYDVKM. The CDR3 totals 14 residues. Trimming took 5 bases from V and 2 from J; bases not matched to a gene: 5. The CDR3 loop is CASSDRGRTYEQYF. The DNA of the CDR3 is TGTGCCAGCAGTGACAGGGGCCGTACCTACGAGCAGTACTTC.

The chain couples TRBV10-3 to TRBJ2-7; maybe TRBD2 (6 bases). There are 16 residues in the CDR3. Germline CDR1 ENHRY, CDR2 SYGVKD. Trimming took off 4 bases at V and 0 bases at J, with 16 bases between the two ends. For the CDR3, the DNA is TGTGCCATCAGTGGAGGGACTTCTCAGAGCTCCTACGAGCAGTACTTC. Its translation is CAISGGTSQSSYEQYF.

This clonotype appeared once. DNA of the CDR3: TGCAGCGGCGGGACAGGGTACGAAAAACTGTTTTTT. Its translation is CSGGTGYEKLFF. The rearrangement links TRBV29-1 to TRBJ1-4; 9 nucleotides match TRBD1. Germline assignment: CDR1 SQVTM and CDR2 ANQGSEA. V shed 7 bases and J 8 bases; nucleotides not matched to a gene: 5. The CDR3 has 12 residues.

This clonotype occurred a few times. J is TRBJ2-3 and V is TRBV28; D gene uncertain. The V end lost 5 bases, the J end lost 3 bases, and 15 bases lay between the germline ends. From germline, CDR1 is MDHEN and CDR2 SYDVKM. This CDR3 contains 15 residues. CDR3 DNA sequence: TGTGCCAGCAGTCCCACCGCTGGTGTTACAGATACGCAGTATTTT. It translates to CASSPTAGVTDTQYF.

This clonotype has more than one count but fewer than ten. The chain couples TRBV4-3 to TRBJ2-1, with D perhaps TRBD2 (6 bases). Trimming left V 1 base short and J 5 bases short, with 12 bases between. The CDR3 length is 15 residues. In germline, CDR1 is LGHNA, CDR2 YSLEER. The CDR3 nucleotides read TGCGCCAGCAGCCAAGGCCCGGGAGTCAACAATGAGCAGTTCTTC. This codes for CASSQGPGVNNEQFF.

This clonotype has a count of ten or more. The chain uses TRBV4-3 and TRBJ2-1; a weak D match, TRBD1 (5 bases). Germline CDR1 and CDR2: LGHNA and YSLEER. V was shortened by 1 base and J by 0 bases, with 10 bases between the two germline ends. This CDR3 is 16 amino acids long. The CDR3 loop is CASSQVGDSSYNEQFF. The CDR3 DNA reads as TGCGCCAGCAGCCAAGTCGGCGACAGCTCCTACAATGAGCAGTTCTTC.